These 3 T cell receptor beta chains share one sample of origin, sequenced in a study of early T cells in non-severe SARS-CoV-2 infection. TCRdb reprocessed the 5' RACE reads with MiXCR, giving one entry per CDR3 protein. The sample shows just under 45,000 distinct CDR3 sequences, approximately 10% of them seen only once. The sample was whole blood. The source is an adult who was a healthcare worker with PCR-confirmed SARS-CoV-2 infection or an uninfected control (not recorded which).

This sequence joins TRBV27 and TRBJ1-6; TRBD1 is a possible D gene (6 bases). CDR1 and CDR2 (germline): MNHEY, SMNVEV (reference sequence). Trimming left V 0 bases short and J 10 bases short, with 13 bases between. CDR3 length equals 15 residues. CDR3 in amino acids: CASSLSGGLLSPLHF. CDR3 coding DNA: TGTGCCAGCAGTTTATCAGGGGGTCTATTGTCACCCCTCCACTTT.

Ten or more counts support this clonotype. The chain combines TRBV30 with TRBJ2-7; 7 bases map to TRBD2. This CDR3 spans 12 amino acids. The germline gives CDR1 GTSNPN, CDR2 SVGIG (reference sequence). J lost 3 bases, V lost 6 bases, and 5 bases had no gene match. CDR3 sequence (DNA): TGTGCCTGCCGGGGGGTGTACTACGAGCAGTACTTC. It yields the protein CACRGVYYEQYF.

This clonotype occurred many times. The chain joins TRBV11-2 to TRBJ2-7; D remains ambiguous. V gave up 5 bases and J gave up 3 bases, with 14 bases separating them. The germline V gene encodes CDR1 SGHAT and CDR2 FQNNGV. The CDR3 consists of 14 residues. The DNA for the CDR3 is TGTGCCAGCAGCCTCGGTCTGCGCCTCTACGAGCAGTACTTC. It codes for CASSLGLRLYEQYF.